These 2 T cell receptor beta chains were sequenced from one sample in a study of CD8 T cells in ankylosing spondylitis. Each CDR3 protein is one row after TCRdb ran MiXCR on the 5' RACE reads. The data contain 100,000 to 150,000 distinct CDR3 sequences, approximately 9.9% of them singletons. The sequencing sample was made of blood, either unsorted or a sorted T cell fraction (not recorded which). These receptor sequences come from a male donor with ankylosing spondylitis or in good health (not recorded which).

This clonotype turned up a few times. The rearrangement joins TRBV4-3 to TRBJ2-7; D is unclear. Per germline, CDR1 LGHNA and CDR2 YSLEER. V was cut by 0 bases and J by 1 base, with 10 bases left in between. This CDR3 contains 15 residues. CDR3 residues: CASSQDRMRSYEQYF. CDR3 in DNA: TGCGCCAGCAGCCAAGATCGCATGAGGTCCTACGAGCAGTACTTC.

This clonotype was seen many times. The genes are TRBV25-1 and TRBJ2-7; 7 bases are a match to TRBD2. Trimming cost V 1 base and J 1 base; bases outside gene matches: 4. In germline, CDR1 is MGHDK, CDR2 SYGVNS. The CDR3 loop spans 15 amino acids. The CDR3, as DNA: TGTGCCAGCAGTGAATTCGCGGGAGAGTCCTACGAGCAGTACTTC. It yields the protein CASSEFAGESYEQYF.